This T cell receptor (beta chain) is drawn from a study of cytomegalovirus exposure and HLA in healthy donors. It was with 60 Vbeta and 13 Jbeta primers that the PCR ran. Sequencing used immunoSEQ multiplex PCR; TCRdb keeps in-frame clones, though not all of them. The sample lists 150,000 to 200,000 clones; just under 80% were seen once. This clone came up once. The V gene's germline CDR1 is SGHDT and CDR2 YYEEEE. J lost 10 bases, V lost 1 base, and 7 bases had no gene match. The CDR3 sequence is 13 residues long. This receptor was obtained from a man aged 18 to 29 in good health and CMV-seropositive. The specimen sequenced was PBMCs. The rearrangement links TRBV5-6 to TRBJ1-2, with 7 bases identical to TRBD1. This CDR3 reads CASSLPLGTDYTF. As DNA, the CDR3 is TGTGCCAGCAGCTTGCCCCTGGGGACAGACTACACCTTC.